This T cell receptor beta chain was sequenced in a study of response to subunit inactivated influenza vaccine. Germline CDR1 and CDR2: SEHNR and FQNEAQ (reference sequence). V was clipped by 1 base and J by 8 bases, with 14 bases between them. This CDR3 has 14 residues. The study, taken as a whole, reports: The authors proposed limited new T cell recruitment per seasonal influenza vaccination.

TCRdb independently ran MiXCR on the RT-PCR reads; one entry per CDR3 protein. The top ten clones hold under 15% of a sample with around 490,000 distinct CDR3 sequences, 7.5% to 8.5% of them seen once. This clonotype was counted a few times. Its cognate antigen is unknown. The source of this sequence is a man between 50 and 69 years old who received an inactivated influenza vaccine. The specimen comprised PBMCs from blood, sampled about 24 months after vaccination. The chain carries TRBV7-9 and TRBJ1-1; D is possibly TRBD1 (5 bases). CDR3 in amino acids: CASSLVLVGTEAFF. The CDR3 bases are TGTGCCAGCAGCTTAGTATTAGTGGGGACGGAAGCTTTCTTT.